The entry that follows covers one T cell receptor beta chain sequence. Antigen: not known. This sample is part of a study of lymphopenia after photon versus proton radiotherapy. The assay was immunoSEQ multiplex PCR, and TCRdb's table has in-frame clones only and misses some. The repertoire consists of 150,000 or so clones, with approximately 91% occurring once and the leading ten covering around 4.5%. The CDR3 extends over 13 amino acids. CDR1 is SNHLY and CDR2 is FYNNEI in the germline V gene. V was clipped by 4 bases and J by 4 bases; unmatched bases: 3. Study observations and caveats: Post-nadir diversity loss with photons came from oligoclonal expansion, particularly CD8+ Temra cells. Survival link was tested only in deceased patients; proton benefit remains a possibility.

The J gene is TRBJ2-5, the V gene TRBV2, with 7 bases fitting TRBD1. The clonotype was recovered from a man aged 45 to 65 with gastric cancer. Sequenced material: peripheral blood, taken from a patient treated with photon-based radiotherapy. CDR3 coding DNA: TGTGCCAGCAGTGGGAGACAGGGAGAGACCCAGTACTTC. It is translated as CASSGRQGETQYF.